This TCR beta chain was identified during a study of OX40 agonist ivuxolimab in advanced cancers. Whole-study results and caveats: The authors also found low normalized T-cell clonal expansion in some nonresponders. Clonal expansion from baseline to week 6 occurred in both CD4+ and CD8+ T cells. Determination of antigen specificity was not performed for the expanded peripheral T cells.

This CDR3 is 19 amino acids long. CDR1 is GTSNPN and CDR2 is SVGIG in the germline V gene (reference sequence). Losses at the gene ends were 3 bases for V and 0 bases for J; bases not matched to a gene: 14. Of note for this clone: The antigen is not known.

Assay: immunoSEQ multiplex PCR; the TCRdb copy retains only in-frame clones and omits some. Among approximately 77,000 clones listed, around 85% were seen once. No patient had autoimmune disease or received systemic immunosuppression. V is TRBV30 and J is TRBJ2-1; 10 positions agree with TRBD2. Sample: CD4+ or CD8+ T cells sorted from blood, taken in a trial of the OX40 agonist ivuxolimab. This sequence was found in an adult with an advanced solid tumor such as melanoma, head and neck, liver or kidney cancer. Here the CDR3 DNA reads TGTGCCTGGAGAGGAAGAACGAGCGGGAGGGACAGCTCCTACAATGAGCAGTTCTTC. It specifies CAWRGRTSGRDSSYNEQFF.